This passage covers 12 T cell receptor beta chains from one sample sequenced in a study of OX40 agonist ivuxolimab in advanced cancers. Assay: immunoSEQ multiplex PCR; the TCRdb copy retains only in-frame clones and omits some. Of about 90,000 clones in the sample, less than 95% are singletons; the top ten hold 8% to 9.5%. Source: CD4+ or CD8+ T cells sorted from blood, taken in a trial of the OX40 agonist ivuxolimab. The receptors originated from an adult with an advanced solid tumor such as melanoma, head and neck, liver or kidney cancer.

The rearrangement links TRBV18 to TRBJ1-1, with D perhaps TRBD1 (6 bases). Per germline, CDR1 KGHSH and CDR2 LQKENI. This CDR3 spans 16 amino acids. Between the trimmed V and J ends, which lost 3 bases and 4 bases, there was a span of 18 bases. CDR3 sequence: CASSPSQGSGGTEAFF. The DNA of the CDR3 is TGTGCCAGCTCACCGTCACAGGGAAGCGGGGGCACTGAAGCTTTCTTT.

The chain joins TRBV6-5 to TRBJ1-2; 8 bases fit TRBD1. In germline, CDR1 is MNHEY, CDR2 SVGAGI. The CDR3 runs to 14 residues. V shed 1 base, J shed 5 bases, and the junction held 3 bases outside the gene matches. The CDR3, as DNA: TGTGCCAGCAGTTACTTGACAGGGGAGTATGGCTACACCTTC. This translates into CASSYLTGEYGYTF.

This clone was seen once. The rearrangement uses TRBV27 and TRBJ1-4; perhaps TRBD1 as D (6 bases). Germline CDR1 is MNHEY and CDR2 is SMNVEV (reference sequence). The V and J ends lost 8 bases and 11 bases respectively, with 15 bases between them. The CDR3 sequence is 12 residues long. The DNA for the CDR3 is TGTGCCAGCCAAGGTGGGGGCGGCAAACTGTTTTTT. It codes for CASQGGGGKLFF.

This clone was detected only once. This CDR3 reads CASSSLAGAPETQYF. CDR3 in DNA: TGTGCCAGCAGCTCCCTAGCGGGAGCCCCAGAGACCCAGTACTTC. V usage is TRBV7-6 and J usage is TRBJ2-5; 10 bases are shared with TRBD2. Germline trimming cut 4 bases from V and 4 bases from J; bases unmatched to any gene: 6. CDR1 SGHVS and CDR2 FNYEAQ come from the germline V gene. The CDR3 totals 15 residues.

This chain uses TRBV5-8 with TRBJ2-3; unclear D gene. V was clipped by 4 bases and J by 1 base, with 4 bases between them. Germline V gene data show CDR1 as SGHTS and CDR2 as YDEGEE. The CDR3 runs 12 residues. Written as DNA, the CDR3 is TGTGCCAGCAGCAGGGGCACAGATACGCAGTATTTT. Its translation: CASSRGTDTQYF. The full variable domain, with the rest looked up from reference TRBV5-8 and TRBJ2-3, is EAGVTQSPTHLIKTRGQQATLRCSPISGHTSVYWYQQALGLGLQFLLWYDEGEERNRGNFPPRFSGRQFPNYSSELNVNALELEDSALYLCASSRGTDTQYFGPGTRLTVL.

The chain has TRBV5-8 and TRBJ1-5; 9 positions match TRBD1. The CDR3 is 15 residues long. Looked up from germline, CDR1 is SGHTS and CDR2 is YDEGEE. The V gene end was trimmed by 3 bases and the J gene end by 1 base; junction bases not matched to a gene: 2. The CDR3 sequence: CASSYRGQSNQPQHF. For the CDR3, the DNA is TGTGCCAGCAGCTACAGGGGGCAAAGCAATCAGCCCCAGCATTTT.

The chain couples TRBV28 to TRBJ2-2; no clear D. Germline V CDR1 and CDR2: MDHEN, SYDVKM. The CDR3 contains 14 residues. The ends were cut back, 3 bases at V and 4 bases at J, with 9 bases in the middle. Here the CDR3 reads CASSLPGPTGELFF. Written as DNA, the CDR3 is TGTGCCAGCAGTTTGCCCGGACCCACCGGGGAGCTGTTTTTT.

The rearrangement joins TRBV2 to TRBJ1-1; TRBD1 matches at 10 bases. Germline CDR1 and CDR2: SNHLY and FYNNEI. The CDR3 extends over 13 amino acids. V was clipped by 9 bases and J by 8 bases; unmatched bases: 9. CDR3 residues: CASQTGGASEAFF. The CDR3 DNA sequence: TGTGCCAGTCAGACAGGGGGCGCGTCGGAAGCTTTCTTT.

There are a few counts of this clone. The J gene is TRBJ1-2, the V gene TRBV29-1, with 8 bases fitting TRBD1. CDR1 and CDR2 from the germline V gene are SQVTM and ANQGSEA. V was pared by 6 bases and J by 6 bases, with 3 bases of the junction left unmatched. This CDR3 spans 11 amino acids. As DNA, the CDR3 is TGCAGCGTAAAACAGGGGGATGGCTACACCTTC. Its translation is CSVKQGDGYTF.

This chain joins TRBV4-2 and TRBJ1-6; 7 bases agree with TRBD1. Losses at the gene ends were 0 bases for V and 10 bases for J; bases not matched to a gene: 6. The CDR3 has 15 amino acids. Germline CDR1 reads LGHNA; CDR2 reads YNFKEQ. CDR3 loop: CASSQDRAGGSPLHF. CDR3 bases: TGTGCCAGCAGCCAAGATCGGGCAGGGGGATCACCCCTCCACTTT.

The chain joins TRBV28 to TRBJ2-7; possible D gene TRBD2, 6 bases. The V gene lost 5 bases and the J gene lost 6 bases, with 17 bases spanning the gap. This CDR3 contains 14 residues. Germline values: CDR1 MDHEN, CDR2 SYDVKM. The CDR3 loop reads CASSTPGLLSEQYF. CDR3 coding DNA: TGTGCCAGCAGTACCCCGGGACTCCTATCCGAGCAGTACTTC.

This chain connects TRBV6-4 to TRBJ2-3, with TRBD2 matching over 12 bases. CDR1 is MRHNA and CDR2 is SNTAGT in the germline V gene. Trimming cost V 7 bases and J 0 bases; bases outside gene matches: 11. This CDR3 region has 18 residues. In DNA form, the CDR3 reads TGTGCCAGCACCTCACCTCTCGGACTAGCGGGAAGCACAGATACGCAGTATTTT. Its protein product is CASTSPLGLAGSTDTQYF.